Below, 21 T cell receptor beta chains from the same sample are listed, as sequenced in a study of shared clonotypes between healthy human individuals. Libraries were prepared by immunoSEQ multiplex PCR; TCRdb keeps only in-frame clonotypes and omits some of them. This table has hundreds of thousands of clones, more than 70% appearing once. The sequencing input was memory CD4+ T cells sorted from blood. Subset here: CD45RA-negative fraction. The source of these receptors is a woman in her 30s in good health.

The V call is TRBV10-1, the J call TRBJ2-3; D is undetermined. The germline V and J ends were trimmed by 3 bases and 4 bases, with 20 bases remaining between them. CDR3 length equals 17 residues. Germline V gene sequence: CDR1 WNHNN, CDR2 SYGVQD (reference sequence). The CDR3 protein is CASSDYGYPIRADTQYF. In DNA form, the CDR3 reads TGCGCCAGCAGTGATTACGGTTACCCCATCCGGGCAGATACGCAGTATTTT.

The chain employs TRBV19 and TRBJ2-7, with 7 bases identical to TRBD2. V shed 3 bases and J 1 base; nucleotides not matched to a gene: 6. Germline-derived CDR1 and CDR2 are LNHDA and SQIVND (reference sequence). This CDR3 is 15 amino acids long. CDR3 in DNA: TGTGCCAGTAGTATTACTCCGGGACTATCCTACGAGCAGTACTTC. Protein product: CASSITPGLSYEQYF.

This clone has only one observation. This chain links TRBV2 with TRBJ1-5, with D hard to call. Germline V gene lookup returns CDR1 SNHLY and CDR2 FYNNEI. Trimming left V 3 bases short and J 0 bases short, with 9 bases between. CDR3 length: 15 residues. The CDR3 coding sequence is TGTGCCAGCAGTGAGGAGGACCATAGCAATCAGCCCCAGCATTTT. Encoded protein: CASSEEDHSNQPQHF.

A remark on this clone: This specimen includes other DNA sequences encoding the same CDR3. The V and J genes are TRBV19 and TRBJ2-2, with D possibly matching TRBD1 (6 bases). Trimming took 3 bases from V and 5 from J, leaving 13 bases between them. There are 15 residues in the CDR3. In germline, CDR1 is LNHDA, CDR2 SQIVND (reference sequence). The CDR3 loop is CASSIDRGRTGELFF. CDR3 coding DNA: TGTGCCAGTAGTATCGATAGGGGGAGAACCGGGGAGCTGTTTTTT.

The gene calls are TRBV5-1 and TRBJ1-1; D ambiguous. The CDR3 is 12 amino acids. The germline V gene has CDR1 SGHRS and CDR2 YFSETQ. The V end was cut by 5 bases, the J end by 3 bases, with 8 bases between. The CDR3 sequence: CASRTSHTEAFF. The CDR3 DNA reads as TGCGCCAGCAGAACAAGTCACACTGAAGCTTTCTTT.

This chain uses TRBV5-4 with TRBJ2-7; 16 bases map to TRBD2. V was pared by 3 bases and J by 3 bases, with 15 bases of the junction left unmatched. In germline, CDR1 is SGHNT, CDR2 YYREEE (reference sequence). The CDR3 extends over 20 amino acids. The CDR3 is CASSSRGGLAGGPQLYEQYF. CDR3 bases: TGTGCCAGCAGCTCAAGGGGGGGACTAGCGGGAGGGCCGCAACTCTACGAGCAGTACTTC.

The table lists this clone with a few counts. The chain is built from TRBV5-1 and TRBJ2-4; 11 nucleotides align to TRBD2. The CDR3 covers 15 residues. Germline V gene data show CDR1 as SGHRS and CDR2 as YFSETQ. J was trimmed by 3 bases and V by 4 bases; bases with no gene match: 3. The CDR3 region has the DNA TGCGCCAGCAGCGGGGGGACTAGCGGCAAAAACATTCAGTACTTC. Amino acid sequence: CASSGGTSGKNIQYF.

CDR3 loop: CATSTGAGATNEKLFF. DNA for the CDR3: TGCGCCACTTCGACAGGGGCAGGGGCAACTAATGAAAAACTGTTTTTT. The V gene is TRBV5-1, the J gene TRBJ1-4, with 8 positions matching TRBD1. CDR3 length: 16 amino acids. CDR1 and CDR2 from the germline V gene are SGHRS and YFSETQ. The J segment lost 0 bases and the V segment lost 9 bases, leaving 10 bases of the junction unmatched.

V and J are TRBV29-1 and TRBJ2-2; D is possibly TRBD1 (6 bases). CDR3 size: 16 residues. CDR1 and CDR2 (germline): SQVTM, ANQGSEA. Trimming shortened V by 8 bases and J by 3 bases, and 22 bases separated the two germline ends. For the CDR3, the DNA is TGCAGCCTTAAACGTCGCCAGGGGCAGCACACCGGGGAGCTGTTTTTT. Its translation is CSLKRRQGQHTGELFF.

This chain uses TRBV19 with TRBJ2-2; 8 nucleotides align to TRBD2. The germline V gene has CDR1 LNHDA and CDR2 SQIVND (reference sequence). With V trimmed by 6 bases and J by 7 bases, 10 bases remained unmatched. The CDR3 contains 15 residues. This CDR3 reads CASRLRAGVGGELFF. The CDR3 DNA follows: TGTGCCAGTAGATTGCGAGCGGGAGTCGGCGGGGAGCTGTTTTTT.

This clone has more than one count but fewer than ten. The gene calls are TRBV11-3 and TRBJ2-1; the D is unclear. CDR3 length: 13 amino acids. In germline, CDR1 is SGHNT, CDR2 YENEEA. Trimming stripped 3 bases from V and 4 bases from J, with 7 bases between. The CDR3 here is CASSFAVYNEQFF. CDR3 coding DNA: TGTGCCAGCAGCTTTGCCGTTTACAATGAGCAGTTCTTC.

The chain combines TRBV7-9 with TRBJ2-6; D may be TRBD1 (5 bases). The length of the CDR3 is 15 residues. With 3 bases removed from V and 2 bases from J, the gap between germline ends came to 8 bases. Germline V gene sequence: CDR1 SEHNR, CDR2 FQNEAQ (reference sequence). The CDR3 here is CASSFKGTGANVLTF. As DNA, the CDR3 is TGTGCCAGCAGCTTTAAGGGGACTGGGGCCAACGTCCTGACTTTC. Filled out from reference TRBV7-9 and TRBJ2-6, the complete variable domain reads DTGVSQNPRHKITKRGQNVTFRCDPISEHNRLYWYRQTLGQGPEFLTYFQNEAQLEKSRLLSDRFSAERPKGSFSTLEIQRTEQGDSAMYLCASSFKGTGANVLTFGAGSRLTVL.

The CDR3 DNA reads TGCGCCAGCAGGGAAAACAGGGAGAACACTGAAGCTTTCTTT. It is translated as CASRENRENTEAFF. This rearrangement joins TRBV10-1 to TRBJ1-1; possible D gene TRBD1, 6 bases. The CDR3 spans 14 residues. In germline, CDR1 is WNHNN, CDR2 SYGVQD (reference sequence). Trimming removed 6 bases from V and 1 base from J, with 12 bases in between.

The rearrangement joins TRBV18 to TRBJ1-4; no reliable D call. Trimming shortened V by 0 bases and J by 8 bases, and 7 bases separated the two germline ends. This CDR3 is 13 amino acids long. Germline lookup yields CDR1 KGHSH and CDR2 LQKENI. DNA for the CDR3: TGTGCCAGCTCACCACCGGCGCGCGAAAAACTGTTTTTT. Translated, it gives CASSPPAREKLFF.

The chain is built from TRBV28 and TRBJ1-4; D is uncertain. V was clipped by 8 bases and J by 8 bases, with 12 bases between them. The CDR3 covers 12 residues. CDR1 is MDHEN, CDR2 SYDVKM, per germline. The CDR3 DNA reads as TGTGCCAGCCTCGGTCATGAGGAAAAACTGTTTTTT. This sequence encodes CASLGHEEKLFF. The full variable domain, in which reference TRBV28 and TRBJ1-4 provide the parts outside the CDR3, is DVKVTQSSRYLVKRTGEKVFLECVQDMDHENMFWYRQDPGLGLRLIYFSYDVKMKEKGDIPEGYSVSREKKERFSLILESASTNQTSMYLCASLGHEEKLFFGSGTQLSVL.

This clone showed up many times. J is TRBJ2-5 and V is TRBV6-1, with 9 bases lining up with TRBD1. Germline V gene sequence: CDR1 MNHNS, CDR2 SASEGT. This CDR3 is 15 amino acids long. V was clipped by 7 bases and J by 5 bases; unmatched bases: 11. CDR3 nucleotide sequence: TGTGCCAGCACCATCGGGGGACAGGGTATGGAGACCCAGTACTTC. Its protein product is CASTIGGQGMETQYF.

This chain links TRBV6-1 with TRBJ2-5, with 9 positions matching TRBD2. The CDR3 totals 16 residues. The ends lost 4 bases at V and 5 bases at J; junction bases unmatched: 11. Germline assignment: CDR1 MNHNS and CDR2 SASEGT. CDR3: CASSGIAGASVETQYF. CDR3 in DNA: TGTGCCAGCAGTGGGATAGCGGGAGCTTCTGTGGAGACCCAGTACTTC.

The J gene is TRBJ1-2, the V gene TRBV6-6, with D hard to call. The germline gives CDR1 MNHNY, CDR2 SVGAGI (reference sequence). V gave up 8 bases and J gave up 2 bases, with 9 bases separating them. The CDR3 length is 12 residues. The CDR3 is CASREENYGYTF. CDR3 coding DNA: TGTGCCAGCCGCGAAGAAAACTATGGCTACACCTTC.

This chain joins TRBV7-9 and TRBJ1-4; 10 bases are a match to TRBD1. The CDR3 consists of 14 residues. The J segment lost 8 bases and the V segment lost 4 bases, leaving 4 bases of the junction unmatched. The V gene's germline CDR1 is SEHNR and CDR2 FQNEAQ (reference sequence). DNA for the CDR3: TGTGCCAGCAGCTCGTGGGACAGGGGAGAAAAACTGTTTTTT. Its protein is CASSSWDRGEKLFF. Filled out from reference TRBV7-9 and TRBJ1-4, the complete variable domain reads DTGVSQNPRHKITKRGQNVTFRCDPISEHNRLYWYRQTLGQGPEFLTYFQNEAQLEKSRLLSDRFSAERPKGSFSTLEIQRTEQGDSAMYLCASSSWDRGEKLFFGSGTQLSVL.

The J gene is TRBJ2-7, the V gene TRBV6-5, with 7 bases that match TRBD1. The CDR3 runs 15 residues. V trimming: 0 bases; J trimming: 2 bases; junction bases outside the gene matches: 4. Germline V gene sequence: CDR1 MNHEY, CDR2 SVGAGI. The CDR3 DNA is TGTGCCAGCAGTTACTCGAAAGGGACAGCCTACGAGCAGTACTTC. The encoded protein is CASSYSKGTAYEQYF.

The gene calls are TRBV28 and TRBJ1-1, with D possibly matching TRBD1 (6 bases). This CDR3 region has 16 residues. V was shortened by 3 bases and J by 2 bases, with 16 bases between the two germline ends. CDR1 and CDR2 from the germline V gene are MDHEN and SYDVKM. The CDR3 coding sequence is TGTGCCAGCAGTTTCATTGCCCGGGGGCGTAACACTGAAGCTTTCTTT. The encoded protein is CASSFIARGRNTEAFF.